This entry lists 7 T cell receptor beta chains sequenced from one sample in a study of control samples from healthy donors and cancer patients. Measured with immunoSEQ multiplex PCR; TCRdb has only the in-frame clones, and not every one. The table records around 130,000 clones, approximately 88% of them present only once. The material sequenced was blood. These receptors came from a man between 45 and 60 years old in good health.

This sequence joins TRBV6-6 and TRBJ1-1; D uncertain. V lost 6 bases, J lost 8 bases, and 10 bases lay in between. The CDR3 covers 11 residues. CDR1 and CDR2 from the germline V gene are MNHNY and SVGAGI (reference sequence). The CDR3 DNA is TGTGCCAGCAGCTCTTGGGCGGAAGCTTTCTTT. Translated: CASSSWAEAFF.

The chain employs TRBV5-8 and TRBJ2-1, with 7 nucleotides matching TRBD1. Looked up from germline, CDR1 is SGHTS and CDR2 is YDEGEE. The CDR3 is 16 residues long. After removal of 0 bases from V and 8 bases from J, the junction contained 11 bases not matched to a gene. The CDR3 coding sequence is TGTGCCAGCAGCTTGGGGGAGACAGGGTTCTTCGATGAGCAGTTCTTC. It is translated as CASSLGETGFFDEQFF.

The chain joins TRBV7-9 to TRBJ1-4; 11 bases fit TRBD1. This CDR3 region has 16 residues. J was trimmed by 0 bases and V by 10 bases; bases with no gene match: 7. Looked up from germline, CDR1 is SEHNR and CDR2 is FQNEAQ (reference sequence). This CDR3 is CATRGTGGATNEKLFF. In DNA form, the CDR3 reads TGTGCCACCAGGGGGACAGGGGGAGCAACTAATGAAAAACTGTTTTTT.

The chain carries TRBV9 and TRBJ1-1; TRBD1 agrees at 9 bases. J gave up 3 bases and V 4 bases, and 7 bases lay outside the gene matches. The length of the CDR3 is 15 residues. Germline CDR1 SGDLS, CDR2 YYNGEE. In DNA, the CDR3 is TGTGCCAGCAGCCTCGGACAGGGGAGGTACACTGAAGCTTTCTTT. Protein: CASSLGQGRYTEAFF.

The chain has TRBV5-1 and TRBJ1-4; TRBD1 agrees at 11 bases. In germline, CDR1 is SGHRS, CDR2 YFSETQ. This CDR3 region has 16 residues. The V and J ends lost 0 bases and 5 bases, in that order; junction bases with no gene match: 3. In DNA form, the CDR3 reads TGCGCCAGCAGCTTGGGGACAGGGGGCGGGAATGAAAAACTGTTTTTT. Translating gives CASSLGTGGGNEKLFF.

J is TRBJ1-2 and V is TRBV5-6; TRBD1 agrees at 10 bases. With 0 bases clipped from V and 3 bases from J, the junction kept 5 bases outside the gene matches. This CDR3 has 16 residues. Germline V gene lookup returns CDR1 SGHDT and CDR2 YYEEEE. The CDR3 here is CASSLVGTGEYYGYTF. The CDR3, as DNA: TGTGCCAGCAGCTTGGTAGGGACAGGGGAGTACTATGGCTACACCTTC.

The chain combines TRBV6-5 with TRBJ1-2; perhaps TRBD1 as D (6 bases). V lost 2 bases and J lost 2, with 9 bases in between. Germline CDR1 reads MNHEY; CDR2 reads SVGAGI. The CDR3 is 14 residues long. CDR3 residues: CASSYTGTNYGYTF. CDR3 nucleotide sequence: TGTGCCAGCAGTTACACCGGGACAAACTATGGCTACACCTTC.